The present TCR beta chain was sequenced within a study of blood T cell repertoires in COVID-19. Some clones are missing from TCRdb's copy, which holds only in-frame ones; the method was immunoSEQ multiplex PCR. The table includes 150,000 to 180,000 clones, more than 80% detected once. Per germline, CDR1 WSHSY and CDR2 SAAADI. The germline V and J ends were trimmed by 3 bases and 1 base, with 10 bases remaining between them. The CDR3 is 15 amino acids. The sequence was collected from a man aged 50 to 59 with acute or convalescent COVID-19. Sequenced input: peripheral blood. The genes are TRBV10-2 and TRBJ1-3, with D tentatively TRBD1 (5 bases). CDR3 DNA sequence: TGCGCCAGCAGTGACAGGGCACGATCTGGAAACACCATATATTTT. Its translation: CASSDRARSGNTIYF.